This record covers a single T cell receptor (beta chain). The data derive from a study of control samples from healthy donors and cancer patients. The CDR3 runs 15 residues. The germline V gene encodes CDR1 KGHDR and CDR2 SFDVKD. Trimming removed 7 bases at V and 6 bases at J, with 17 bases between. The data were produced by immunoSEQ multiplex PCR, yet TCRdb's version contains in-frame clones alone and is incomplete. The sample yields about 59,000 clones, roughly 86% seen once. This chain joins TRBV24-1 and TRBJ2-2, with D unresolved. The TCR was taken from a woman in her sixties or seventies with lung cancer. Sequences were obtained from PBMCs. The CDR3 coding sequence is TGTGCCACCAGAAGTGTAGTCGAAGGCTCCGGGGAGCTGTTTTTT. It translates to CATRSVVEGSGELFF.